This TCR beta chain was documented in a study of identical twins. Regarding the study as a whole: Out-of-frame alpha sequences common to twins exhibited a surplus of low generation probability.

Template switching (which added a universal primer site) was used, and cDNA carried unique molecular identifiers. TCRdb fed the 5' RACE reads into MiXCR, producing one record per CDR3 protein. The data show about 570,000 distinct CDR3 sequences, with around 9.6% seen just once and approximately 3% held by the top ten. This clonotype was recorded at least ten times. As yet, its antigen is unknown. Trimming removed 7 bases at V and 8 bases at J, with 20 bases between. The CDR3 totals 14 residues. Only healthy Caucasians were included as donors. A further study also used this sample, focusing on yellow fever vaccine responses in identical twins.

Sample: PBMCs. The chain recombines TRBV12-3 or TRBV12-4 with TRBJ1-1, with D possibly being TRBD1 (6 bases). The sequence came from a woman between 18 and 29 years old in good health. The chain's CDR3 is CASNRLGDRPEAFF. In nucleotides, the CDR3 is TGTGCCAGCAACCGCTTAGGAGACAGGCCCGAAGCTTTCTTT.